Below, one T cell receptor (beta chain) is given with its context. As yet, its antigen is unknown. TCRdb keeps only in-frame clones here, not all; method: immunoSEQ multiplex PCR. This sample has approximately 120,000 clones; approximately 91% occur once, and the top ten carry roughly 2%. This record belongs to a study of cytomegalovirus exposure and HLA in healthy donors. The study, taken as a whole, reports: TCR sequences were mostly rare, though some public TCRs occurred in many donors.

V was shortened by 3 bases and J by 5 bases, with 8 bases between the two germline ends. Germline V gene data show CDR1 as KGHSH and CDR2 as LQKENI. The CDR3 contains 12 residues. Input material: PBMCs. The rearrangement joins TRBV18 to TRBJ2-7; D gene unclear. This TCR derives from a woman between 18 and 29 years old in good health and CMV-seronegative. CDR3 sequence reads: CASSPSRDEQYF. DNA of the CDR3: TGTGCCAGCTCACCTTCCCGGGACGAGCAGTACTTC.